Following are 3 T cell receptor beta chains from one sample sequenced in a study of identical twins. TCRdb passed the 5' RACE reads through MiXCR, listing each CDR3 protein once. This sample has about 790,000 distinct CDR3 sequences, with about 20% found just once. A further study also used this sample, focusing on T cells expressing NK-cell markers.

Sequencing was carried out using PBMCs. The source is a woman younger than 30 in good health.

The chain employs TRBV11-2 and TRBJ1-1, with D uncertain. Germline CDR1 and CDR2: SGHAT and FQNNGV. V lost 8 bases and J lost 1, with 14 bases in between. The CDR3 is 14 residues long. CDR3 coding DNA: TGTGCCAGCTGTCGTCCTATCGCGAACACTGAAGCTTTCTTT. Amino acids: CASCRPIANTEAFF.

V and J are TRBV20-1 and TRBJ2-1; D is ambiguous. CDR3 length: 14 residues. V was cut by 4 bases and J by 3 bases, with 13 bases left in between. Per germline, CDR1 DFQATT and CDR2 SNEGSKA (reference sequence). In nucleotides, the CDR3 is TGCAGTGCTATTCGTGAGGCCAACTACAATGAGCAGTTCTTC. This gives the protein CSAIREANYNEQFF.

The chain couples TRBV20-1 to TRBJ2-7, with 8 bases that match TRBD1. Germline loops: CDR1 DFQATT, CDR2 SNEGSKA (reference sequence). There are 12 residues in the CDR3. This chain's CDR3 is CSTGQGFYEQYF. The CDR3 DNA follows: TGCAGCACTGGACAGGGATTTTACGAGCAGTACTTC.